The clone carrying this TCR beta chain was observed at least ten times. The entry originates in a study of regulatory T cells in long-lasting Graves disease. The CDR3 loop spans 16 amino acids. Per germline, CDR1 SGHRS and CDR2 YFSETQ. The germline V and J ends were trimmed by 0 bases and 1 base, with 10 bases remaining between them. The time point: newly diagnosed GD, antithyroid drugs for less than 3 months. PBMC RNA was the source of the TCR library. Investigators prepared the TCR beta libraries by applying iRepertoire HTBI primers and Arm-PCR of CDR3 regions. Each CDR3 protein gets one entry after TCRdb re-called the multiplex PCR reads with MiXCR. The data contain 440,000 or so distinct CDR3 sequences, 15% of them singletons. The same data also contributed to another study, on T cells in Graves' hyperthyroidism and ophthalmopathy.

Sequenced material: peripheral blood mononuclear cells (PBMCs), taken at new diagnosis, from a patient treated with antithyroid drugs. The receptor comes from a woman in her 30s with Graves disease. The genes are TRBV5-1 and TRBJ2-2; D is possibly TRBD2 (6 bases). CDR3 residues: CASSLVGLQNTGELFF. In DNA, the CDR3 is TGCGCCAGCAGCTTGGTGGGACTCCAGAACACCGGGGAGCTGTTTTTT. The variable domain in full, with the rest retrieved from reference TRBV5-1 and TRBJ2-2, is KAGVTQTPRYLIKTRGQQVTLSCSPISGHRSVSWYQQTPGQGLQFLFEYFSETQRNKGNFPGRFSGRQFSNSRSEMNVSTLELGDSALYLCASSLVGLQNTGELFFGEGSRLTVL.